This TCR beta chain was identified in a study of vaccination effects on CD4 cells after COVID-19. Antigen-specific CD4+ T cell clonotypes were called by their expansion after viral peptide-pool culture in ViraFEST. The culture ran for 10 to 11 days, and then CD4+ T cells were isolated. Participants were vaccinated with two doses of either the BNT162b2 or mRNA-1273 vaccine. Vaccinated recipients, who were negative for nucleocapsid antibodies, had no history of SARS-CoV-2 infection. Method: immunoSEQ multiplex PCR; TCRdb's copy keeps in-frame clones and lacks some. The repertoire has roughly 46,000 clones, 65% to 75% of them found once; the top ten carry about 16%. About this clone itself: Its antigen is not known.

This CDR3 is 16 amino acids long. V lost 0 bases and J 5 bases, leaving 14 bases between the germline ends. The germline gives CDR1 SGHNT, CDR2 YYREEE (reference sequence). This receptor was identified in a human donor who received a COVID-19 vaccine. The sample was CD4+ T cells from PBMCs cultured with HCoV-OC43 spike peptides, taken after COVID-19 vaccination. The subset is: HCoV-OC43 spike overlapping peptide pool stimulation. This rearrangement joins TRBV5-4 to TRBJ1-4; D perhaps matches TRBD1 (5 bases). In DNA form, the CDR3 reads TGTGCCAGCAGCTTGGACGGGCCGGGGGGAAATGAAAAACTGTTTTTT. Residues: CASSLDGPGGNEKLFF.